This T cell receptor (beta chain) originates from a study of blood T cell repertoires in COVID-19. The overall study: Acute and convalescent COVID-19 specimens originated in the United States, Italy and Spain. The analysed material was cDNA or gDNA that came from T cells, B-cell-depleted T cells, or PBMCs.

Source study methods: Amplification of reference gene primers provided the estimated nucleated cell counts. The method was immunoSEQ multiplex PCR; TCRdb's version includes in-frame clones alone and lacks a portion of them. The V and J calls and the clone size are those of that table, but D and trimming were determined from the DNA. The profile shows approximately 280,000 clones, 75% to 90% of them singletons. Sequenced input: peripheral blood. The sequence was collected from a woman aged 55 to 70 with acute or convalescent COVID-19.

CDR3: CASSSESTNQPQHF. The CDR3 nucleotides are TGTGCCAGCAGCTCGGAGTCTACCAATCAGCCCCAGCATTTT. V usage is TRBV5-5 and J usage is TRBJ1-5; D gene uncertain. The CDR3 extends over 14 amino acids. The ends were cut back, 3 bases at V and 3 bases at J, with 10 bases in the middle. Germline V gene data show CDR1 as SGHKS and CDR2 as YYEKEE (reference sequence).